This T cell receptor (beta chain) was found in a study of Ad26.COV2.S vaccination and SARS-CoV-2 variants. Treatment indicated: roughly 20 received Ad26.COV2.S at low or high dose, single or two shots; a few received placebo; per-sample allocation not given. Collection of samples fell on day 63 after the first vaccine or placebo injection. The V gene's germline CDR1 is MDHEN and CDR2 SYDVKM. The V and J ends lost 5 bases and 2 bases, in that order; junction bases with no gene match: 6. This CDR3 is 15 amino acids long. TCRdb's copy holds only in-frame clones and misses some; the assay was immunoSEQ multiplex PCR. The data contain a few hundred thousand clones, over 80% of them singletons.

The sequencing used peripheral blood, collected in a trial of Ad26.COV2.S vaccine versus placebo. This TCR derives from a person aged 18-60 years who received the Ad26.COV2.S COVID-19 vaccine or a placebo. V is TRBV28 and J is TRBJ2-5, with 9 bases fitting TRBD1. The CDR3 nucleotides are TGTGCCAGCAGTCACGACAGGGGGTCGCAAGAGACCCAGTACTTC. This translates into CASSHDRGSQETQYF.